This T cell receptor (beta chain) was captured by sequencing in a study of T cells in Graves' hyperthyroidism and ophthalmopathy. General study results and limits: Separating ophthalmopathy from stable hyperthyroidism was achieved by a 13 V-J model. Within blood appeared most thyroid clonotypes that had expanded above 0.001.

This clonotype was counted ten times or more. Its antigen is not identified. There were TCR beta CDR3 regions amplified from RNA transcripts. Primed by the HTBI set, a first-round RT-PCR was run on the TCR CDR3. In TCRdb, the multiplex PCR reads were re-called with MiXCR into one record per CDR3 protein. The profile shows some 650,000 distinct CDR3 sequences, roughly 15% of them singletons. In germline, CDR1 is DFQATT, CDR2 SNEGSKA (reference sequence). V was cut by 1 base and J by 7 bases, with 14 bases left in between. CDR3 size: 13 residues. The diagnostic basis comprised clinical symptoms, serum thyroxine and TRAb, thyroid ultrasound and orbital computed tomography. The PBMCs studied were ones that came from about 10 ml fresh peripheral blood.

The sequence was obtained from a woman between 35 and 50 years old with Graves' ophthalmopathy. Sequences were obtained from blood. V is TRBV20-1 and J is TRBJ2-7; unclear D gene. CDR3 DNA: TGCAGTGCTAGAGTTGAGGTCGTGGAGGAGCAGTACTTC. Its protein product is CSARVEVVEEQYF.